This T cell receptor beta chain was found in a study of post-analysis software for immune sequencing data. Study-level points and caveats: Relative to controls, patients with multiple sclerosis showed significantly lower normalized Chao1 diversity. Under the F measure, samples that were prepared in one batch clustered strongly together.

Sequencing libraries made from TCR beta cDNA carried unique molecular identifiers. Starting from about 0.94 to 9.7 million T cells, the study yielded roughly 0.5 million cDNA molecules. Each CDR3 protein is one row after TCRdb ran MiXCR on the PCR reads. Among about 570,000 distinct CDR3 sequences listed, around 31% were seen once. As concerns this clonotype: Its antigen is still unknown.

Sequences were obtained from blood. This clonotype was obtained from a girl aged 2-17 years with multiple sclerosis.

CDR3 amino acids: CASSDSARDNEQFF. The CDR3 DNA is TGTGCCAGCAGTGACTCAGCTAGAGACAATGAGCAGTTCTTC. The V call is TRBV6-4, the J call TRBJ2-1; no clear D gene. This CDR3 is built from 14 residues. The germline V gene encodes CDR1 MRHNA and CDR2 SNTAGT. The V and J ends lost 0 bases and 5 bases respectively, with 8 bases between them.